The text below deals with one TCR delta chain. What it binds is not known. The sample belongs to a study of human gamma delta and Vdelta1 T cells. Overall study results and limits: Polyclonal Delta One T cells reportedly showed broad cytotoxic targeting of acute myeloid leukemia.

TCRdb reapplied CATT to the PCR reads. The sample includes about 13,000 delta-chain clones, roughly 50% of them seen just once. Germline V CDR1 and CDR2: TSWWSYY, QGS. The length of the CDR3 is 12 residues. V was pared by 4 bases and J by 9 bases, with 12 bases between. The rearrangement uses TRDV1 and TRDJ1; D is uncertain. This receptor was taken from a human donor in good health. Sequencing was performed on Vdelta1 gamma-delta T cells from blood grown in culture (DOT cells). CDR3 sequence (DNA): TGTGCTCTTGGGGGACACTCACCCGAACTCATCTTT. Amino acid sequence: CALGGHSPELIF.